This T cell receptor beta chain was captured in a study of cytomegalovirus exposure and HLA in healthy donors. Study-wide results and caveats: Rarity marked most TCR sequences, yet some public TCRs occurred in many donors. A few chains tied to CMV proved CMV antigen-specific in vitro.

Concerning this clone itself: Its antigen is not identified.

TCRdb keeps only in-frame clones here, not all; method: immunoSEQ multiplex PCR. The data hold 150,000 to 180,000 clones, with 75% to 90% observed a single time. A roughly 120-subject validation cohort, separate from the roughly 670-subject first cohort, supplied the donors. V dropped 1 base and J dropped 5; count of bases not matched to a gene: 6. CDR1 and CDR2 (germline): MGHRA, YSYEKL. The CDR3 length is 16 residues. The chain is built from TRBV4-1 and TRBJ1-2; 11 bases match TRBD1. Material: PBMCs. This sequence originates from a man in his late teens or twenties in good health and CMV-seropositive. The CDR3 nucleotides are TGCGCCAGCAGCCAAGCCCGGGGACAGGGGGTTTATGGCTACACCTTC. Translated, it gives CASSQARGQGVYGYTF.